The clone carrying this T cell receptor beta chain was counted between two and nine times. This sample stems from a study of blood T cell repertoires in COVID-19. Study-level background: T cells, B-cell-depleted T cells, or PBMCs provided the cDNA or gDNA that served as material.

In the original analysis: Estimation of nucleated cell counts relied on the amplification of reference gene primers. The protocol was immunoSEQ multiplex PCR, while the TCRdb copy is restricted to in-frame clones and leaves out a portion. From that table come the V and J calls and clone size; the DNA was used to work out D and trimming. This sample has about 75,000 clones; under 90% occur once, and the top ten carry 2% to 3%. Germline CDR1 is SEHNR and CDR2 is FQNEAQ (reference sequence). V lost 5 bases to trimming and J lost 2 bases, with 6 bases between them. The CDR3 covers 12 residues. The chain carries TRBV7-9 and TRBJ1-1, with unresolved D. The source of this sequence is a human donor in a cohort sampled during active COVID-19. Material: peripheral blood. CDR3 coding DNA: TGTGCCAGCAGCACACCTAACACTGAAGCTTTCTTT. Translation gives CASSTPNTEAFF. Together with reference TRBV7-9 and TRBJ1-1, the CDR3 gives the full variable domain: DTGVSQNPRHKITKRGQNVTFRCDPISEHNRLYWYRQTLGQGPEFLTYFQNEAQLEKSRLLSDRFSAERPKGSFSTLEIQRTEQGDSAMYLCASSTPNTEAFFGQGTRLTVV.